This TCR beta chain is from a study of T-cell reconstitution after alpha-beta-depleted transplantation in children. Broader study findings: By about two months after transplant, alpha-beta T cells reportedly arose from several hundred graft clones that had expanded.

The germline gives CDR1 SGDLS, CDR2 YYNGEE. The CDR3 spans 15 residues. Unmatched junction bases numbered 6, after V lost 3 bases and J lost 5 bases. A note on this clonotype: Its antigen remains unidentified.

The TCRbeta library was prepared with unique molecular identifiers. TCRdb analysed the PCR reads with MiXCR anew, one entry per CDR3 protein. Here the sample spans 700,000 to 950,000 distinct CDR3 sequences, less than 20% being singletons. Sequenced material: PBMCs, mostly from graft donor cells, taken 360 days after TCRalphabeta/CD19-depleted stem cell transplant. This clonotype originated in a male patient younger than 18 who had a stem cell transplant for acute lymphoblastic leukemia, so the T cells may come from the graft donor. The gene calls are TRBV9 and TRBJ2-7; 12 nucleotides align to TRBD2. Written as DNA, the CDR3 is TGTGCCAGCAGCGAACGACTAGCGGGAGCCAACGAGCAGTACTTC. Its translation: CASSERLAGANEQYF.